Listed here are 31 T cell receptor beta chains from one sample, sequenced in a study of shared clonotypes between healthy human individuals. This table comes from immunoSEQ multiplex PCR, and its TCRdb copy is limited to in-frame clones, with some not included. The top ten clones hold roughly 0.4% of a sample with about 1.5 million clones, nearly 99% of them seen once. Sequenced sample: naive CD4+ T cells sorted from blood. Specified subset: CD45RA+ positively selected. These receptors were taken from a man aged 25 to 40 in good health.

The chain has TRBV5-6 and TRBJ1-2; possibly TRBD1 for D (6 bases). The CDR3 contains 13 residues. V gave up 2 bases and J gave up 14 bases, with 19 bases separating them. Germline V CDR1 and CDR2: SGHDT, YYEEEE. The CDR3 protein is CASSLAGVSPGTF. CDR3 sequence (DNA): TGTGCCAGCAGCTTAGCAGGGGTCTCCCCCGGGACCTTC. Variable domain in full (rest from reference TRBV5-6 and TRBJ1-2): DAGVTQSPTHLIKTRGQQVTLRCSPKSGHDTVSWYQQALGQGPQFIFQYYEEEERQRGNFPDRFSGHQFPNYSSELNVNALLLGDSALYLCASSLAGVSPGTFGSGTRLTVV.

The chain employs TRBV18 and TRBJ2-7; TRBD1 agrees at 10 bases. The germline CDR1 and CDR2 sequences are KGHSH and LQKENI. V lost 0 bases, J lost 4 bases, and 18 bases stayed unmatched. The CDR3 runs to 20 residues. The CDR3 spells CASSPPFQWLTGTGVYEQYF. Here the CDR3 DNA reads TGTGCCAGCTCACCACCGTTCCAGTGGCTAACCGGGACAGGGGTATACGAGCAGTACTTC.

This clone was counted once. V is TRBV5-1 and J is TRBJ2-2, with 9 bases that match TRBD1. CDR1 and CDR2 (germline): SGHRS, YFSETQ. The CDR3 has 18 residues. V lost 1 base, J lost 4 bases, and 11 bases stayed unmatched. The CDR3 is CASSLWTRQGVFTGELFF. Here the CDR3 DNA reads TGCGCCAGCAGCTTGTGGACCCGACAGGGGGTCTTCACCGGGGAGCTGTTTTTT.

This chain uses TRBV19 with TRBJ2-7; D uncertain. This CDR3 is 13 amino acids long. Deletions cut 4 bases from V and 6 bases from J, with 13 bases between. Germline values: CDR1 LNHDA, CDR2 SQIVND (reference sequence). CDR3 in amino acids: CASSTSIDFEQYF. The CDR3 DNA reads TGTGCCAGTAGTACGTCGATTGACTTCGAGCAGTACTTC.

Notes on this clone: The sample carries other DNA sequences with the same CDR3. The J gene is TRBJ2-6, the V gene TRBV6-5; no clear D. Germline CDR1 MNHEY, CDR2 SVGAGI. V gave up 0 bases and J gave up 4 bases, with 4 bases separating them. The CDR3 has 14 amino acids. The CDR3 region is CASSYSLGANVLTF. CDR3 coding DNA: TGTGCCAGCAGTTACTCCCTCGGGGCCAACGTCCTGACTTTC.

This clone was seen only once. For the CDR3, the DNA is TGCGCCAGCAGAAGGAATCCGGGACAGGGGGCCTACGAGCAGTACTTC. Amino acid sequence: CASRRNPGQGAYEQYF. V and J are TRBV5-1 and TRBJ2-7; TRBD1 matches 11 bases. The CDR3 length is 16 residues. Trimming removed 5 bases from V and 2 bases from J; junction bases left unmatched: 9. Germline lookup yields CDR1 SGHRS and CDR2 YFSETQ.

The CDR3, as DNA: TGTGCCAGCCACGTTACACAGGTTGAAGCTTTCTTT. This gives the protein CASHVTQVEAFF. The rearrangement links TRBV4-2 to TRBJ1-1; tentatively, D is TRBD1 (5 bases). The CDR3 extends over 12 amino acids. Germline assignment: CDR1 LGHNA and CDR2 YNFKEQ. The V end lost 8 bases, the J end lost 7 bases, and 14 bases lay between the germline ends.

J is TRBJ2-5 and V is TRBV7-2; D not resolved. Germline V gives CDR1 SGHTA, CDR2 FQGNSA. The CDR3 is made up of 17 amino acids. Trimming removed 2 bases at V and 4 bases at J, with 20 bases between. In DNA, the CDR3 is TGTGCCAGCAGCTTAAGGTTCCCCTACGGTGGTCGAGAGACCCAGTACTTC. Encoded protein: CASSLRFPYGGRETQYF.

In the case of this clone: Other nucleotide sequences from this sample produce the same CDR3. This chain joins TRBV5-1 and TRBJ2-1; a possible D gene is TRBD2 (6 bases). The CDR3 contains 15 residues. Trimming left V 2 bases short and J 0 bases short, with 9 bases between. The germline CDR1 and CDR2 sequences are SGHRS and YFSETQ. The CDR3 nucleotides read TGCGCCAGCAGCTTTGGCGGGAACTCCTACAATGAGCAGTTCTTC. This sequence encodes CASSFGGNSYNEQFF.

This chain joins TRBV19 and TRBJ2-3, with 8 bases aligning to TRBD2. Per the germline V gene, CDR1 is LNHDA and CDR2 is SQIVND (reference sequence). Trimming removed 6 bases from V and 2 bases from J; junction bases left unmatched: 4. CDR3 size: 14 residues. The CDR3 is CASRTGGYTDTQYF. In nucleotides, the CDR3 is TGTGCCAGTAGGACGGGGGGGTACACAGATACGCAGTATTTT.

The chain has TRBV19 and TRBJ2-1; D gene uncertain. Germline V lookup: CDR1 LNHDA, CDR2 SQIVND (reference sequence). V lost 5 bases and J 6 bases, leaving 20 bases between the germline ends. The CDR3 consists of 16 residues. The CDR3 nucleotides are TGTGCCAGTAGTGCTAGACCCGCCCCAGGAAGCAATGAGCAGTTCTTC. Its protein product is CASSARPAPGSNEQFF.

The chain combines TRBV4-2 with TRBJ2-1; D gene unclear. The CDR3 totals 14 residues. Trimming pared 0 bases from V and 4 bases from J, leaving 7 bases between. The germline CDR1 and CDR2 sequences are LGHNA and YNFKEQ. The CDR3 sequence: CASSQDALYNEQFF. Written as DNA, the CDR3 is TGTGCCAGCAGCCAAGACGCCCTTTACAATGAGCAGTTCTTC.

The chain's CDR3 is CATLMGTSRDEQYF. CDR3 nucleotides: TGTGCCACCTTGATGGGGACTAGCCGCGACGAGCAGTACTTC. This chain uses TRBV28 with TRBJ2-7; the match to TRBD2 covers 9 bases. Losses at the gene ends were 10 bases for V and 5 bases for J; bases not matched to a gene: 12. The CDR3 runs 14 residues. CDR1 and CDR2 from the germline V gene are MDHEN and SYDVKM.

This sequence joins TRBV7-9 and TRBJ1-1; 8 nucleotides line up with TRBD1. V lost 6 bases and J lost 2; bases outside the gene matches: 5. Per the germline V gene, CDR1 is SEHNR and CDR2 is FQNEAQ (reference sequence). The CDR3 sequence is 14 residues long. CDR3 bases: TGTGCCAGCAGTGACAGGGGCGCAAACACTGAAGCTTTCTTT. It codes for CASSDRGANTEAFF.

The V and J genes are TRBV9 and TRBJ2-3, with 10 nucleotides matching TRBD2. With 0 bases clipped from V and 4 bases from J, the junction kept 2 bases outside the gene matches. Germline V gives CDR1 SGDLS, CDR2 YYNGEE. This CDR3 is 15 amino acids long. DNA for the CDR3: TGTGCCAGCAGCGTAGTGGGACTAGCGCCAGATACGCAGTATTTT. Translating gives CASSVVGLAPDTQYF.

This rearrangement joins TRBV7-2 to TRBJ1-4, with D unclear. In germline, CDR1 is SGHTA, CDR2 FQGNSA. This CDR3 has 14 residues. V gave up 5 bases and J gave up 7 bases, with 14 bases separating them. CDR3 sequence reads: CASSVRTLSEKLFF. In DNA form, the CDR3 reads TGTGCCAGCAGCGTCCGGACCTTAAGTGAAAAACTGTTTTTT.

This clone was seen just once. The chain uses TRBV7-3 and TRBJ2-1; a weak D match, TRBD2 (6 bases). The CDR3 length is 14 residues. V dropped 3 bases and J dropped 7 bases, with 13 bases sitting between them. The V gene's germline CDR1 is SGHTA and CDR2 FQGTGA. CDR3 sequence (DNA): TGTGCCAGCAGCTTTTCGGGAGCGTCAAATGAGCAGTTCTTC. Its protein product is CASSFSGASNEQFF.

This chain connects TRBV4-3 to TRBJ1-1; TRBD1 is a possible D gene (6 bases). From germline, CDR1 is LGHNA and CDR2 YSLEER. This CDR3 has 14 amino acids. Trimming removed 1 base at V and 11 bases at J, with 17 bases between. The CDR3 region has the DNA TGCGCCAGCAGCCAAGTAGGGGGGCCTCGCCCGGCTTTCTTT. It yields the protein CASSQVGGPRPAFF.

V gene TRBV30 combines with J gene TRBJ2-3; D might be TRBD1 (6 bases). Germline CDR1 is GTSNPN and CDR2 is SVGIG (reference sequence). The V end lost 5 bases, the J end lost 3 bases, and 18 bases lay between the germline ends. The CDR3 length is 15 residues. The CDR3 DNA reads TGTGCCTGGTCCCATAGGGGGTTCGTTACAGATACGCAGTATTTT. Translated: CAWSHRGFVTDTQYF.

The chain carries TRBV6-6 and TRBJ2-1, with a possible D match to TRBD1 (5 bases). From germline, CDR1 is MNHNY and CDR2 SVGAGI (reference sequence). V dropped 6 bases and J dropped 9 bases, with 15 bases sitting between them. The CDR3 has 13 residues. The DNA of the CDR3 is TGTGCCAGCAGCTCCCTTGGGGCCGGTGAGCAGTTCTTC. Protein: CASSSLGAGEQFF.

V gene TRBV5-5 combines with J gene TRBJ1-5, with 12 nucleotides matching TRBD1. Trimming at V came to 0 bases and at J to 0 bases, leaving 4 bases not matched to a gene. Germline V lookup: CDR1 SGHKS, CDR2 YYEKEE (reference sequence). The CDR3 is 18 residues long. CDR3 loop: CASSLGDRGLYSNQPQHF. CDR3 bases: TGTGCCAGCAGCTTGGGGGACAGGGGGCTTTATAGCAATCAGCCCCAGCATTTT. Looking up the rest from reference TRBV5-5 and TRBJ1-5 gives the full variable domain: DAGVTQSPTHLIKTRGQQVTLRCSPISGHKSVSWYQQVLGQGPQFIFQYYEKEERGRGNFPDRFSARQFPNYSSELNVNALLLGDSALYLCASSLGDRGLYSNQPQHFGDGTRLSIL.

The chain combines TRBV6-6 with TRBJ2-7; D might be TRBD1 (6 bases). The CDR3 is 14 amino acids. V lost 4 bases to trimming and J lost 1 base, with 11 bases between them. The germline CDR1 and CDR2 sequences are MNHNY and SVGAGI (reference sequence). The CDR3 region is CASSFLQGSYEQYF. CDR3 sequence (DNA): TGTGCCAGCAGTTTCTTACAGGGATCCTACGAGCAGTACTTC.

The rearrangement joins TRBV2 to TRBJ1-2; possible D gene TRBD1, 6 bases. Trimming pared 8 bases from V and 0 bases from J, leaving 16 bases between. The CDR3 sequence is 15 residues long. Germline CDR1 is SNHLY and CDR2 is FYNNEI. In DNA form, the CDR3 reads TGTGCCAGCCGGACCGTCAGGGGAACTAACTATGGCTACACCTTC. Residues: CASRTVRGTNYGYTF. Full variable domain (outside the CDR3, taken from reference TRBV2 and TRBJ1-2): EPEVTQTPSHQVTQMGQEVILRCVPISNHLYFYWYRQILGQKVEFLVSFYNNEISEKSEIFDDQFSVERPDGSNFTLKIRSTKLEDSAMYFCASRTVRGTNYGYTFGSGTRLTVV.

The chain couples TRBV5-4 to TRBJ1-1, with 8 bases that match TRBD1. Germline V gene lookup returns CDR1 SGHNT and CDR2 YYREEE (reference sequence). The CDR3 has 15 amino acids. V was clipped by 1 base and J by 4 bases; unmatched bases: 6. CDR3 nucleotides: TGTGCCAGCAGCTTGCCCCAGGGGGCTAGCACTGAAGCTTTCTTT. Protein product: CASSLPQGASTEAFF.

The chain is built from TRBV20-1 and TRBJ1-2; D remains unclear. V was clipped by 2 bases and J by 8 bases, with 9 bases between them. CDR3 size: 11 residues. Germline CDR1 and CDR2: DFQATT and SNEGSKA (reference sequence). CDR3 residues: CSARRQLGYTF. CDR3 sequence (DNA): TGCAGTGCTAGACGCCAGCTCGGCTACACCTTC.

Note on this clone: The same CDR3 also results from other DNA sequences found in this sample. This chain connects TRBV11-2 to TRBJ2-2; 11 bases fit TRBD2. The V gene end was trimmed by 5 bases and the J gene end by 4 bases; junction bases not matched to a gene: 0. The length of the CDR3 is 14 residues. In germline, CDR1 is SGHAT, CDR2 FQNNGV. The CDR3 DNA reads as TGTGCCAGCAGCGGACTAGCGGGCACCGGGGAGCTGTTTTTT. Translated, it gives CASSGLAGTGELFF. Combining the CDR3 with reference TRBV11-2 and TRBJ2-2 gives the whole variable domain EAGVAQSPRYKIIEKRQSVAFWCNPISGHATLYWYQQILGQGPKLLIQFQNNGVVDDSQLPKDRFSAERLKGVDSTLKIQPAKLEDSAVYLCASSGLAGTGELFFGEGSRLTVL.

This rearrangement joins TRBV7-2 to TRBJ2-2; D gene unclear. Between the trimmed V and J ends, which lost 3 bases and 5 bases, there was a span of 13 bases. The CDR3 consists of 15 residues. Germline-derived CDR1 and CDR2 are SGHTA and FQGNSA. In DNA, the CDR3 is TGTGCCAGCAGCTTCTGGGTTCTCCAAACCGGGGAGCTGTTTTTT. It yields the protein CASSFWVLQTGELFF.

J is TRBJ2-1 and V is TRBV4-1, with D possibly being TRBD2 (6 bases). Germline V gives CDR1 MGHRA, CDR2 YSYEKL. The CDR3 is made up of 15 amino acids. Trimming pared 1 base from V and 8 bases from J, leaving 15 bases between. CDR3 residues: CASSQVGRGEDEQFF. The DNA for the CDR3 is TGCGCCAGCAGCCAAGTCGGGCGAGGGGAGGATGAGCAGTTCTTC.

This chain joins TRBV7-2 and TRBJ2-7, with D possibly TRBD2 on 5 matching bases. The germline CDR1 and CDR2 sequences are SGHTA and FQGNSA. V was clipped by 5 bases and J by 4 bases, with 15 bases between them. This CDR3 comprises 14 residues. In nucleotides, the CDR3 is TGTGCCAGCAGCCCCCAGCGGAGCAGGTACGAGCAGTACTTC. It yields the protein CASSPQRSRYEQYF.

This chain joins TRBV2 and TRBJ1-5, with TRBD1 matching 8 bases. The CDR3 has 14 residues. In germline, CDR1 is SNHLY, CDR2 FYNNEI. The V segment lost 6 bases and the J segment 7 bases; nucleotides outside the gene matches: 8. The CDR3 region is CASSDRQGSQPQHF. The CDR3 DNA is TGTGCCAGCAGCGACAGACAGGGGAGCCAGCCCCAGCATTTT.

This chain joins TRBV9 and TRBJ2-1, with unresolved D. Per the germline V gene, CDR1 is SGDLS and CDR2 is YYNGEE. The CDR3 is made up of 15 amino acids. Trimming took off 0 bases at V and 0 bases at J, with 7 bases between the two ends. The CDR3 region has the DNA TGTGCCAGCAGCGTAGACATACGCTCCTACAATGAGCAGTTCTTC. Translating gives CASSVDIRSYNEQFF.